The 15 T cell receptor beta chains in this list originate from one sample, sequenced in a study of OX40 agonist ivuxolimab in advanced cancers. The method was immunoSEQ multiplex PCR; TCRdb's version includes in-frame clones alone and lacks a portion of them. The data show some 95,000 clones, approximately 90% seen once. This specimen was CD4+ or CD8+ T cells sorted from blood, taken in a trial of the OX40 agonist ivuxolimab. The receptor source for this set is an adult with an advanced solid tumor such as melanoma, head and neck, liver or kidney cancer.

CDR3 nucleotide sequence: TGCAGCGTTGAACAGGCTGAAAAACTGTTTTTT. Encoded protein: CSVEQAEKLFF. The V gene is TRBV29-1, the J gene TRBJ1-4; D call uncertain. The CDR3 is made up of 11 amino acids. The germline V gene encodes CDR1 SQVTM and CDR2 ANQGSEA. V dropped 2 bases and J dropped 7 bases, with 5 bases sitting between them.

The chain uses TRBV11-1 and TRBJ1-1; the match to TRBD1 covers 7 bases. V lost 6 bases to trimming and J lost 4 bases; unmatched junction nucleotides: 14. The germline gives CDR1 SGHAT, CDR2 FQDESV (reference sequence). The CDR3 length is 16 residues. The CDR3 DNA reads TGTGCCAGCAGGTTTAACCGGGACAGATTTTTCACTGAAGCTTTCTTT. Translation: CASRFNRDRFFTEAFF.

CDR3 DNA sequence: TGCGCCAGCAGCTCCGACAGGAGCACCGGGGAGCTGTTTTTT. Translation gives CASSSDRSTGELFF. The rearrangement uses TRBV5-1 and TRBJ2-2; tentative D call: TRBD1 (6 bases). Germline lookup yields CDR1 SGHRS and CDR2 YFSETQ. The germline V and J ends were trimmed by 3 bases and 4 bases, with 10 bases remaining between them. This CDR3 is built from 14 residues.

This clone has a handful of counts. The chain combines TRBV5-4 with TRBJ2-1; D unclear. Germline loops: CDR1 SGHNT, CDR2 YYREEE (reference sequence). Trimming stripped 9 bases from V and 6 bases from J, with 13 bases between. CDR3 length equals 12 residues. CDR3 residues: CATNTPPNEQFF. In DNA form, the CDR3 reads TGTGCCACGAACACTCCTCCCAATGAGCAGTTCTTC.

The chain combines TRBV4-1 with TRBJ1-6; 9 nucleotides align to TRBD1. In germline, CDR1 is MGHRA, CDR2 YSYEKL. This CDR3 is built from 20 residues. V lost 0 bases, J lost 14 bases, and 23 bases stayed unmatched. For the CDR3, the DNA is TGCGCCAGCAGCCAAGATCCCGAACAAGACCGGGACAGGGCCTTCTTGGCCCTCCACTTT. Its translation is CASSQDPEQDRDRAFLALHF.

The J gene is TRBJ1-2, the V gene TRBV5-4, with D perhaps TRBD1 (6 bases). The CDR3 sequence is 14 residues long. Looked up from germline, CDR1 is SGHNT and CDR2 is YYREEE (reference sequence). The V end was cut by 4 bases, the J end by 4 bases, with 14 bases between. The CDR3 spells CASSPRQGGYGYTF. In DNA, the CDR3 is TGTGCCAGCAGCCCGCGGCAAGGGGGCTATGGCTACACCTTC. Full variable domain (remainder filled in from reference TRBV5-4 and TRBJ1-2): ETGVTQSPTHLIKTRGQQVTLRCSSQSGHNTVSWYQQALGQGPQFIFQYYREEENGRGNFPPRFSGLQFPNYSSELNVNALELDDSALYLCASSPRQGGYGYTFGSGTRLTVV.

The CDR3 DNA reads as TGTGCCAGCAGTTACTCGAGCGAGGACACAGATACGCAGTATTTT. Encoded protein: CASSYSSEDTDTQYF. This sequence joins TRBV6-6 and TRBJ2-3; D not certain. Germline loops: CDR1 MNHNY, CDR2 SVGAGI (reference sequence). This CDR3 is built from 15 residues. Between the trimmed V and J ends, which lost 0 bases and 2 bases, there was a span of 9 bases.

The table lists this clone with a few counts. The CDR3 nucleotides read TGCGCCAGCAGCTTGGAACGACAGCCGAACACTGAAGCTTTCTTT. It is translated as CASSLERQPNTEAFF. V and J are TRBV5-1 and TRBJ1-1; D might be TRBD1 (5 bases). With 0 bases removed from V and 1 base from J, the gap between germline ends came to 10 bases. This CDR3 is built from 15 residues. Germline values: CDR1 SGHRS, CDR2 YFSETQ. Together with reference TRBV5-1 and TRBJ1-1, the CDR3 gives the full variable domain: KAGVTQTPRYLIKTRGQQVTLSCSPISGHRSVSWYQQTPGQGLQFLFEYFSETQRNKGNFPGRFSGRQFSNSRSEMNVSTLELGDSALYLCASSLERQPNTEAFFGQGTRLTVV.

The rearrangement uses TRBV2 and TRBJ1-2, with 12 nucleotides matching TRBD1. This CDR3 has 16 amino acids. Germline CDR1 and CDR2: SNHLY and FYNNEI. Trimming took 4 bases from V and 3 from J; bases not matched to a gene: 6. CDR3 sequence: CASSGWDRGPDYGYTF. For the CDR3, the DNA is TGTGCCAGCAGTGGGTGGGACAGGGGGCCAGACTATGGCTACACCTTC. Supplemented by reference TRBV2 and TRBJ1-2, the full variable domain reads EPEVTQTPSHQVTQMGQEVILRCVPISNHLYFYWYRQILGQKVEFLVSFYNNEISEKSEIFDDQFSVERPDGSNFTLKIRSTKLEDSAMYFCASSGWDRGPDYGYTFGSGTRLTVV.

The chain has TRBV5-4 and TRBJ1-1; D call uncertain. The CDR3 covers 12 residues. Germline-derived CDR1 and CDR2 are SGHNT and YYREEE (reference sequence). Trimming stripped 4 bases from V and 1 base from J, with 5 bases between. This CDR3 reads CASSQRNTEAFF. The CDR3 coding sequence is TGTGCCAGCAGCCAACGGAACACTGAAGCTTTCTTT.

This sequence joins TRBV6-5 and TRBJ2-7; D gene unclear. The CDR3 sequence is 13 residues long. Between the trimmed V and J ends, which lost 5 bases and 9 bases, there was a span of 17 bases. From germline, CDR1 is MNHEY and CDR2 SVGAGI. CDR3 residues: CASSIPGTEMQYF. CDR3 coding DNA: TGTGCCAGCAGTATTCCGGGCACCGAGATGCAGTACTTC.

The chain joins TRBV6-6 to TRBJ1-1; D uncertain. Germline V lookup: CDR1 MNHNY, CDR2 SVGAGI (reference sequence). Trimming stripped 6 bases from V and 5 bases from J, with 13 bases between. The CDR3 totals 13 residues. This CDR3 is CASRAGVRTEAFF. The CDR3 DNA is TGTGCCAGCAGGGCCGGGGTTAGGACTGAAGCTTTCTTT.

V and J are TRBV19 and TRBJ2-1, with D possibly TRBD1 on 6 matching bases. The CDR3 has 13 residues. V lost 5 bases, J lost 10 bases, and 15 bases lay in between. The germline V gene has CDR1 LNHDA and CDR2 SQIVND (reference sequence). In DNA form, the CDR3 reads TGTGCCAGTAGTGCACAGGGTTCGGGGGAGCAGTTCTTC. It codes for CASSAQGSGEQFF.

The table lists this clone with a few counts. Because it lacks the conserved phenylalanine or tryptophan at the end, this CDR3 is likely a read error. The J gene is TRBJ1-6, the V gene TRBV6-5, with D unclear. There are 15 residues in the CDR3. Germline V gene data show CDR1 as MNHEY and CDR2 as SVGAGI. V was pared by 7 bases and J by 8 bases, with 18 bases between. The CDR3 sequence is CASKADLNWYSPLHL. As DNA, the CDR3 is TGTGCCAGCAAGGCGGACCTCAACTGGTATTCACCCCTCCACCTT.

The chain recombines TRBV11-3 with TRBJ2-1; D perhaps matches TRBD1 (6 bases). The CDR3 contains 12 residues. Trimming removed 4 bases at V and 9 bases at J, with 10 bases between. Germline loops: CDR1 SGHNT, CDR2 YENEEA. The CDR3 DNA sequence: TGTGCCAGCAGCTGGGGCAGGGGTGAGCAGTTCTTC. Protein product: CASSWGRGEQFF. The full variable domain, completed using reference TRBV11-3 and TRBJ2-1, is EAGVVQSPRYKIIEKKQPVAFWCNPISGHNTLYWYLQNLGQGPELLIRYENEEAVDDSQLPKDRFSAERLKGVDSTLKIQPAELGDSAVYLCASSWGRGEQFFGPGTRLTVL.